Shown below are 27 T cell receptor beta chains from a single sample sequenced in a study of T cell responses to AZD1222 COVID-19 vaccine. Assay: immunoSEQ multiplex PCR; the TCRdb copy retains only in-frame clones and omits some. This table holds roughly 99,000 clones, roughly 89% found once. Specimen: peripheral blood, collected on day 0 of AZD1222 vaccination. The receptors shown here come from an adult in good health.

J is TRBJ1-2 and V is TRBV30; maybe TRBD1 (6 bases). Germline-derived CDR1 and CDR2 are GTSNPN and SVGIG (reference sequence). Trimming removed 3 bases at V and 8 bases at J, with 22 bases between. The CDR3 consists of 15 residues. The CDR3 sequence is CAWRAGTSPQRGYTF. CDR3 bases: TGTGCCTGGAGGGCAGGGACAAGCCCTCAGCGGGGCTACACCTTC.

The V gene is TRBV30, the J gene TRBJ1-2; tentatively, D is TRBD1 (6 bases). V was pared by 5 bases and J by 8 bases, with 24 bases between. This CDR3 has 15 amino acids. The V gene's germline CDR1 is GTSNPN and CDR2 SVGIG (reference sequence). CDR3 sequence reads: CAWGSGELNQGGYTF. CDR3 bases: TGTGCCTGGGGGAGCGGAGAGCTTAACCAGGGGGGCTACACCTTC.

The chain couples TRBV30 to TRBJ1-3; D gene ambiguous. CDR1 and CDR2 from the germline V gene are GTSNPN and SVGIG (reference sequence). Deletions cut 2 bases from V and 7 bases from J, with 6 bases between. The CDR3 totals 11 residues. The CDR3 DNA follows: TGTGCCTGGAGTATGGGGAACACCATATATTTT. Translated, it gives CAWSMGNTIYF.

The chain uses TRBV7-6 and TRBJ2-3; 8 nucleotides match TRBD2. The CDR3 contains 16 residues. V lost 4 bases and J lost 5; bases outside the gene matches: 11. Germline assignment: CDR1 SGHVS and CDR2 FNYEAQ. The CDR3 nucleotides read TGTGCCAGCAGCTCCGACCTCGGACTAGCCGGAGATACGCAGTATTTT. Amino acids: CASSSDLGLAGDTQYF.

The chain links TRBV15 to TRBJ1-5, with TRBD1 matching over 9 bases. The ends lost 3 bases at V and 1 base at J; junction bases unmatched: 1. The CDR3 has 15 residues. Germline CDR1 reads LNHNV; CDR2 reads YYDKDF (reference sequence). CDR3 region: CATSRDRGSNQPQHF. In DNA, the CDR3 is TGTGCCACCAGCAGGGACAGGGGCAGCAATCAGCCCCAGCATTTT.

This chain uses TRBV9 with TRBJ2-5; D possibly matches TRBD1 or TRBD2 (5 bases each). V lost 0 bases and J lost 2, with 17 bases in between. The CDR3 covers 17 residues. Germline V gives CDR1 SGDLS, CDR2 YYNGEE. As DNA, the CDR3 is TGTGCCAGCAGCGTAGTCCCGACAGCTTGGGGGCAAGAGACCCAGTACTTC. This gives the protein CASSVVPTAWGQETQYF.

The rearrangement uses TRBV29-1 and TRBJ1-1, with D hard to call. The CDR3 extends over 13 amino acids. The germline CDR1 and CDR2 sequences are SQVTM and ANQGSEA. Between the trimmed V and J ends, which lost 4 bases and 10 bases, there was a span of 19 bases. In DNA form, the CDR3 reads TGCAGCGTTGTTGGAGGCCCGGGTAACGGAGCTTTCTTT. Its protein product is CSVVGGPGNGAFF.

This clone was seen just once. The rearrangement uses TRBV5-1 and TRBJ1-1; D remains ambiguous. CDR3 length: 14 residues. Trimming took off 4 bases at V and 1 base at J, with 11 bases between the two ends. Germline CDR1 and CDR2: SGHRS and YFSETQ. The CDR3 bases are TGCGCCAGCAGCCAGGACTGGCGGAACACTGAAGCTTTCTTT. It is translated as CASSQDWRNTEAFF.

The chain combines TRBV27 with TRBJ2-2; a possible D gene is TRBD1 (6 bases). CDR1 is MNHEY, CDR2 SMNVEV, per germline (reference sequence). V lost 3 bases, J lost 0 bases, and 11 bases lay in between. The CDR3 consists of 16 residues. The CDR3: CASSFSGTSNTGELFF. CDR3 bases: TGTGCCAGCAGTTTTTCAGGGACATCGAACACCGGGGAGCTGTTTTTT.

The chain uses TRBV7-9 and TRBJ2-2; D is unresolved. CDR3 length: 13 amino acids. Germline lookup yields CDR1 SEHNR and CDR2 FQNEAQ (reference sequence). The V gene lost 0 bases and the J gene lost 8 bases, with 7 bases spanning the gap. The CDR3 region has the DNA TGTGCCAGCAGCTTAGCAGGATCTGGGGAGCTGTTTTTT. Translation gives CASSLAGSGELFF.

V and J are TRBV11-2 and TRBJ2-5; D unresolved. The V end lost 3 bases, the J end lost 2 bases, and 10 bases lay between the germline ends. From germline, CDR1 is SGHAT and CDR2 FQNNGV. This CDR3 spans 14 amino acids. The chain's CDR3 is CASSLTRTQETQYF. CDR3 sequence (DNA): TGTGCCAGCAGCTTGACCCGGACGCAAGAGACCCAGTACTTC. The variable domain in full, with the rest retrieved from reference TRBV11-2 and TRBJ2-5, is EAGVAQSPRYKIIEKRQSVAFWCNPISGHATLYWYQQILGQGPKLLIQFQNNGVVDDSQLPKDRFSAERLKGVDSTLKIQPAKLEDSAVYLCASSLTRTQETQYFGPGTRLLVL.

J is TRBJ2-4 and V is TRBV6-2 or TRBV6-3, with D possibly TRBD2 on 6 matching bases. CDR1 is MNHEY and CDR2 is SVGEGT in the germline V gene. V lost 8 bases to trimming and J lost 8 bases, with 31 bases between them. This CDR3 is built from 18 residues. The CDR3 region is CASRPTEAGGSGRDIQYF. Written as DNA, the CDR3 is TGTGCCAGCCGCCCCACCGAGGCCGGGGGATCGGGCAGGGACATTCAGTACTTC.

This sequence joins TRBV2 and TRBJ1-6, with 7 nucleotides matching TRBD1. J gave up 6 bases and V 3 bases, and 5 bases lay outside the gene matches. In germline, CDR1 is SNHLY, CDR2 FYNNEI. This CDR3 comprises 15 residues. The CDR3 sequence is CASSDVRGANSPLHF. CDR3 sequence (DNA): TGTGCCAGCAGTGACGTCAGGGGGGCTAATTCACCCCTCCACTTT.

The genes are TRBV7-9 and TRBJ1-1; D gene uncertain. Germline V gene data show CDR1 as SEHNR and CDR2 as FQNEAQ (reference sequence). CDR3 length: 15 amino acids. V was cut by 5 bases and J by 0 bases, with 13 bases left in between. The CDR3 sequence: CASSASRALNTEAFF. The CDR3 DNA is TGTGCCAGCAGCGCCTCAAGGGCCTTGAACACTGAAGCTTTCTTT.

CDR3 protein: CAWSPTGGTGINYGYTF. The CDR3 DNA follows: TGTGCCTGGAGTCCCACCGGAGGGACAGGGATTAACTATGGCTACACCTTC. The chain carries TRBV30 and TRBJ1-2; 9 bases align to TRBD1. V lost 2 bases to trimming and J lost 1 base; unmatched junction nucleotides: 11. The germline V gene has CDR1 GTSNPN and CDR2 SVGIG (reference sequence). The CDR3 sequence is 17 residues long.

The V call is TRBV5-1, the J call TRBJ2-7; D tentatively reads TRBD1 or TRBD2 (5 bases each). The CDR3 spans 14 residues. V lost 6 bases to trimming and J lost 3 bases, with 16 bases between them. Germline CDR1 and CDR2: SGHRS and YFSETQ. The CDR3 spells CASNSAGSIYEQYF. As DNA, the CDR3 is TGCGCCAGCAACTCAGCAGGGAGTATCTACGAGCAGTACTTC.

V and J are TRBV7-2 and TRBJ2-5; D assignment may be TRBD1 or TRBD2 (7 bases each). The CDR3 runs to 15 residues. V lost 5 bases, J lost 5 bases, and 18 bases lay in between. Germline V gene lookup returns CDR1 SGHTA and CDR2 FQGNSA. The CDR3 bases are TGTGCCAGCAGCCCCCAGTCAGCGGGACAGGAGACCCAGTACTTC. As protein: CASSPQSAGQETQYF. Supplemented by reference TRBV7-2 and TRBJ2-5, the full variable domain reads GAGVSQSPSNKVTEKGKDVELRCDPISGHTALYWYRQSLGQGLEFLIYFQGNSAPDKSGLPSDRFSAERTGGSVSTLTIQRTQQEDSAVYLCASSPQSAGQETQYFGPGTRLLVL.

V and J are TRBV14 and TRBJ1-1; tentative D call: TRBD1 (5 bases). Trimming pared 0 bases from V and 1 base from J, leaving 9 bases between. CDR1 and CDR2 (germline): SGHDN, FVKESK. The CDR3 is 15 residues long. CDR3 region: CASSQDPQGNTEAFF. The CDR3 DNA sequence: TGTGCCAGCAGCCAAGATCCGCAGGGGAACACTGAAGCTTTCTTT.

This clone was seen just once. J is TRBJ2-2 and V is TRBV10-3; no clear D gene. V lost 4 bases and J lost 4, with 4 bases in between. CDR1 and CDR2 from the germline V gene are ENHRY and SYGVKD. CDR3 length: 12 amino acids. The CDR3 sequence: CAISVSTGELFF. DNA for the CDR3: TGTGCCATCAGTGTAAGCACCGGGGAGCTGTTTTTT.

The chain couples TRBV6-1 to TRBJ1-5; D not certain. CDR3 length equals 11 residues. Per germline, CDR1 MNHNS and CDR2 SASEGT. Trimming left V 3 bases short and J 10 bases short, with 7 bases between. The CDR3 coding sequence is TGTGCCAGCAGTGAGGGCAGCCCCCAGCATTTT. Its translation is CASSEGSPQHF.

This clone is a singleton in its sample. The V and J genes are TRBV5-1 and TRBJ1-2; TRBD1 agrees at 7 bases. V shed 0 bases and J 6 bases; nucleotides not matched to a gene: 5. This CDR3 comprises 14 residues. CDR1 and CDR2 from the germline V gene are SGHRS and YFSETQ. The CDR3 spells CASSLGDRENGYTF. CDR3 coding DNA: TGCGCCAGCAGCTTGGGTGACAGGGAGAATGGCTACACCTTC. Supplemented by reference TRBV5-1 and TRBJ1-2, the full variable domain reads KAGVTQTPRYLIKTRGQQVTLSCSPISGHRSVSWYQQTPGQGLQFLFEYFSETQRNKGNFPGRFSGRQFSNSRSEMNVSTLELGDSALYLCASSLGDRENGYTFGSGTRLTVV.

V usage is TRBV2 and J usage is TRBJ1-3; 10 nucleotides line up with TRBD1. Germline CDR1 is SNHLY and CDR2 is FYNNEI. The CDR3 extends over 14 amino acids. Trimming took 3 bases from V and 8 from J; bases not matched to a gene: 4. The chain's CDR3 is CASSETGGLYTIYF. The CDR3 DNA sequence: TGTGCCAGCAGTGAGACAGGGGGCCTGTACACCATATATTTT.

The V and J genes are TRBV11-3 and TRBJ2-5, with TRBD1 matching over 9 bases. The CDR3 has 14 amino acids. CDR1 is SGHNT and CDR2 is YENEEA in the germline V gene. The V segment lost 5 bases and the J segment 4 bases; nucleotides outside the gene matches: 5. The CDR3 loop is CASSPTGGGETQYF. The CDR3 coding sequence is TGTGCCAGCAGCCCGACAGGGGGAGGAGAGACCCAGTACTTC.

V is TRBV4-2 and J is TRBJ1-2, with 7 bases aligning to TRBD1. In germline, CDR1 is LGHNA, CDR2 YNFKEQ. Trimming cost V 3 bases and J 4 bases; bases outside gene matches: 11. The CDR3 covers 16 residues. The CDR3 nucleotides are TGTGCCAGCAGCCATCTATCGGACAGGATGGGCTATGGCTACACCTTC. Protein sequence: CASSHLSDRMGYGYTF.

V is TRBV9 and J is TRBJ1-5; D unresolved. CDR1 is SGDLS, CDR2 YYNGEE, per germline. Trimming stripped 2 bases from V and 6 bases from J, with 12 bases between. This CDR3 spans 14 amino acids. This CDR3 reads CASSVLGLGQPQHF. The CDR3 DNA reads as TGTGCCAGCAGCGTTTTGGGGTTGGGTCAGCCCCAGCATTTT.

The CDR3 DNA is TGTGCCAGCAGCTTAGCAAGGACCGAGCAAGAGACCCAGTACTTC. Protein product: CASSLARTEQETQYF. The chain has TRBV7-8 and TRBJ2-5; D is ambiguous. Trimming took 0 bases from V and 2 from J, leaving 10 bases between them. CDR1 SGHVS and CDR2 FQNEAQ come from the germline V gene. The CDR3 has 15 amino acids.

This sequence joins TRBV9 and TRBJ1-6; D gene uncertain. Germline CDR1 reads SGDLS; CDR2 reads YYNGEE. The CDR3 is made up of 14 amino acids. The germline V and J ends were trimmed by 0 bases and 7 bases, with 8 bases remaining between them. As DNA, the CDR3 is TGTGCCAGCAGCGTAGATGTGAGAAATTCACCCCTCCACTTT. It yields the protein CASSVDVRNSPLHF.